The next 4 T cell receptor beta chains were all read from a single sample in a study of beta chain features in type 1 diabetes. Study observations and caveats: Among all four CD4+ subsets, Type 1 diabetes patients had TCRB CDR3s that were moderately but significantly shorter.

Antigens of these TCRs are unknown. The entirety of the isolated RNA underwent reverse transcription, so expressed TCRB transcripts were sequenced. The method was immunoSEQ multiplex PCR; TCRdb's version includes in-frame clones alone and lacks a portion of them. The sample holds more than 200,000 clones, more than 15% seen once. Material for sequencing was naive CD4+ T cells from blood. The receptors here all came from a man aged 25-45 years with type 1 diabetes.

This rearrangement joins TRBV9 to TRBJ2-1; possible D gene TRBD2, 5 bases. Trimming removed 0 bases at V and 1 base at J, with 8 bases between. This CDR3 spans 15 amino acids. Germline V gene sequence: CDR1 SGDLS, CDR2 YYNGEE. The DNA for the CDR3 is TGTGCCAGCAGCGTAGCTACTAGATCCTACAATGAGCAGTTCTTC. Its translation is CASSVATRSYNEQFF.

This clone was observed a few times. This chain links TRBV5-1 with TRBJ2-3; D may correspond to TRBD1 or TRBD2 (5 bases each). V was trimmed by 1 base and J by 5 bases, leaving 14 bases between them. Germline-derived CDR1 and CDR2 are SGHRS and YFSETQ. This CDR3 is built from 15 residues. CDR3 protein: CASSLPLAQGDTQYF. The CDR3 coding sequence is TGCGCCAGCAGCTTGCCCTTAGCGCAGGGAGATACGCAGTATTTT.

A note on this clone: The junction departs from the called germline gene at one end, perhaps through a read error. This chain links TRBV29-1 with TRBJ1-5; D gene ambiguous. The CDR3 is 13 residues long. Germline V gene sequence: CDR1 SQVTM, CDR2 ANQGSEA. The CDR3 here is CSVVGLRNQHQHF. As DNA, the CDR3 is TGCAGCGTTGTAGGGCTCCGCAATCAGCACCAGCATTTT.

The chain joins TRBV27 to TRBJ1-5; D remains unclear. V shed 6 bases and J shed 0 bases, with 6 bases lying between them. Germline V lookup: CDR1 MNHEY, CDR2 SMNVEV (reference sequence). CDR3 length: 13 amino acids. CDR3 loop: CASRTFSNQPQHF. For the CDR3, the DNA is TGTGCCAGCAGAACTTTTAGCAATCAGCCCCAGCATTTT.